This T cell receptor (beta chain) emerged from a study of response to subunit inactivated influenza vaccine. General study results and limits: T cells newly recruited by each seasonal influenza vaccination are few, the authors suggested.

A single record per CDR3 protein comes from TCRdb applying MiXCR to the RT-PCR reads. The sample consists of hundreds of thousands of distinct CDR3 sequences, less than 10% of them appearing once. This clonotype was counted only a few times. Its specificity is unknown. V shed 2 bases and J shed 0 bases, with 6 bases lying between them. There are 13 residues in the CDR3. Germline CDR1 reads SGHDT; CDR2 reads YYEEEE. This material consisted of PBMCs from blood, taken 23 to 25 months after vaccination. This receptor was taken from a man aged 45 to 70 who received an inactivated influenza vaccine. This sequence joins TRBV5-6 and TRBJ2-7; D not resolved. CDR3 protein: CASSFRNSYEQYF. The CDR3 DNA sequence: TGTGCCAGCAGCTTCAGGAACTCCTACGAGCAGTACTTC.